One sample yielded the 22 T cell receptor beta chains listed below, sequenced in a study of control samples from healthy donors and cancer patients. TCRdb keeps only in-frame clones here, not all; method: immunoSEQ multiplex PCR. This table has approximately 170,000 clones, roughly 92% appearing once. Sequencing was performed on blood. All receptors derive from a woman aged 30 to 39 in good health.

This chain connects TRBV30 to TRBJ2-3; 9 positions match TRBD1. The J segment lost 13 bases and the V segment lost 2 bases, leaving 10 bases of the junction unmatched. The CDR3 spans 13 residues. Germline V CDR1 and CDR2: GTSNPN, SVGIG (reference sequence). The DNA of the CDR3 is TGTGCCTGGAGTACCACGGACAGGGGAGTCAAGTATTTT. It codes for CAWSTTDRGVKYF.

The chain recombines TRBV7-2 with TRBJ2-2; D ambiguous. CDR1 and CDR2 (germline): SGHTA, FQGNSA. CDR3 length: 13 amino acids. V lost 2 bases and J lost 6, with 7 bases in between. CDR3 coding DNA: TGTGCCAGCAGCTTAATAGGGCCCGGGGAGCTGTTTTTT. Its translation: CASSLIGPGELFF.

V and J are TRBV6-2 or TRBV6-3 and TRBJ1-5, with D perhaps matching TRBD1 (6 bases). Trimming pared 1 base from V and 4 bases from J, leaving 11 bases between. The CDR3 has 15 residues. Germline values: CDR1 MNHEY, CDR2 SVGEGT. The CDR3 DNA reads TGTGCCAGCAGTTACTGGGGACAATCAAATCAGCCCCAGCATTTT. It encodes CASSYWGQSNQPQHF.

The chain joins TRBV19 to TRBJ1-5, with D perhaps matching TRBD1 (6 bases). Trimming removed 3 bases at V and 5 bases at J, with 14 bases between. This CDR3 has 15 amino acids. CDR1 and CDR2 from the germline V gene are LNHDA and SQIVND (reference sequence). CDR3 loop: CASSMQGKVYQPQHF. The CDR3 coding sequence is TGTGCCAGTAGTATGCAGGGGAAGGTGTATCAGCCCCAGCATTTT. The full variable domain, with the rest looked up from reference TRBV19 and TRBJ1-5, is DGGITQSPKYLFRKEGQNVTLSCEQNLNHDAMYWYRQDPGQGLRLIYYSQIVNDFQKGDIAEGYSVSREKKESFPLTVTSAQKNPTAFYLCASSMQGKVYQPQHFGDGTRLSIL.

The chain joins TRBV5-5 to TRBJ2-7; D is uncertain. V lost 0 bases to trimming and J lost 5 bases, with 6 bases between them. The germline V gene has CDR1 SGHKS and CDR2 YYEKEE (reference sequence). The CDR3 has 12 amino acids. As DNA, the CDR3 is TGTGCCAGCAGCTTGGGCGTGGACGAGCAGTACTTC. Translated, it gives CASSLGVDEQYF.

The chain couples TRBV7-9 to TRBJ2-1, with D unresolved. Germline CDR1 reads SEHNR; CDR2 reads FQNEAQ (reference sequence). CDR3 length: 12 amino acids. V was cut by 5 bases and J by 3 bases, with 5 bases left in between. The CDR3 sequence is CASSPNYNEQFF. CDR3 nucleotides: TGTGCCAGCAGCCCCAACTACAATGAGCAGTTCTTC.

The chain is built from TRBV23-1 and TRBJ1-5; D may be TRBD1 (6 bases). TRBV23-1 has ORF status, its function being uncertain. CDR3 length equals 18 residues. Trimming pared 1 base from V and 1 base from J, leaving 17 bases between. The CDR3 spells CASSQYSWGGLSNQPQHF. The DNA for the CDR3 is TGCGCCAGCAGTCAATACTCCTGGGGGGGGCTGAGCAATCAGCCCCAGCATTTT.

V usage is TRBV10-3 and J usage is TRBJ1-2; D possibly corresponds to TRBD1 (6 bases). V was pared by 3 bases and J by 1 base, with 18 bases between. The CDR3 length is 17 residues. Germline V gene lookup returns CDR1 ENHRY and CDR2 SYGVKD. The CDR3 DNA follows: TGTGCCATCAGTGAAAAAAACGGACAGTTCCTTAACTATGGCTACACCTTC. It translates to CAISEKNGQFLNYGYTF.

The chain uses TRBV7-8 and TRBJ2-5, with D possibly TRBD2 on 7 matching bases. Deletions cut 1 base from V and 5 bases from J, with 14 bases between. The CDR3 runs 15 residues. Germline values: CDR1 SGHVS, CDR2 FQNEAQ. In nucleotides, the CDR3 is TGTGCCAGCAGCTTAGTAGGGGGGGCAGGGGAGACCCAGTACTTC. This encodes CASSLVGGAGETQYF.

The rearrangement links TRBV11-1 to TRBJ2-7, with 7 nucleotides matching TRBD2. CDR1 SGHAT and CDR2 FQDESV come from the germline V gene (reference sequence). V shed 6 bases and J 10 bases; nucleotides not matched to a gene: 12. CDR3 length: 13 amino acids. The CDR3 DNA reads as TGTGCCAGCAGGGAGTCCATGCGGGAGCATCAGTACTTC. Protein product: CASRESMREHQYF. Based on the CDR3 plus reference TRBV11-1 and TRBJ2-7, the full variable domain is EAEVAQSPRYKITEKSQAVAFWCDPISGHATLYWYRQILGQGPELLVQFQDESVVDDSQLPKDRFSAERLKGVDSTLKIQPAELGDSAMYLCASRESMREHQYFGPGTRLTVT.

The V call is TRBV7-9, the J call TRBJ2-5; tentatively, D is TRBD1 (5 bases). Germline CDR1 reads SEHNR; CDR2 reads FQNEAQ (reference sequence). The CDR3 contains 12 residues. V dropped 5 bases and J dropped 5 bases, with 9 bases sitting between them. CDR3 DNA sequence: TGTGCCAGCAGCCTGACAGAGGAGACCCAGTACTTC. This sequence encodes CASSLTEETQYF.

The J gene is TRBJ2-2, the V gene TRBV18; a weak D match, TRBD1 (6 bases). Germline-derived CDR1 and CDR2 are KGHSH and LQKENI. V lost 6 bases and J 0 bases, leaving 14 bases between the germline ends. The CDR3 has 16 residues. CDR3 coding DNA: TGTGCCAGCTCCCTAGGGACACCTACGAACACCGGGGAGCTGTTTTTT. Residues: CASSLGTPTNTGELFF.

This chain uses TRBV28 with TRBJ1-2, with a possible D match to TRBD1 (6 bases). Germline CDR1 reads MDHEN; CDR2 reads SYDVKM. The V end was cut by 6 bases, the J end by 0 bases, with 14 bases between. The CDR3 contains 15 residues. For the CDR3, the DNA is TGTGCCAGCAGCCCTGGGACATCCACTAACTATGGCTACACCTTC. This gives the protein CASSPGTSTNYGYTF.

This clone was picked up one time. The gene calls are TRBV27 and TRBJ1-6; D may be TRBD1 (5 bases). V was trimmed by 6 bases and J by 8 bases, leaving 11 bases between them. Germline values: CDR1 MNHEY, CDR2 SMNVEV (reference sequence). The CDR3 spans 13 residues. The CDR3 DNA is TGTGCCAGCAGCAGGGAGGCCCATTCACCCCTCCACTTT. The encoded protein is CASSREAHSPLHF.

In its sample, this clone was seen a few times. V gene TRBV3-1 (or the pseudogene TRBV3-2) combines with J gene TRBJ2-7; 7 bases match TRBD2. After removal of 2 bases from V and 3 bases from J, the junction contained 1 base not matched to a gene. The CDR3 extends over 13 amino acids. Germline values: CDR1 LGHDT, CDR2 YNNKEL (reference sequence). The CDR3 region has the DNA TGTGCCAGCAGCCAATCTAGCGGCTACGAGCAGTACTTC. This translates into CASSQSSGYEQYF.

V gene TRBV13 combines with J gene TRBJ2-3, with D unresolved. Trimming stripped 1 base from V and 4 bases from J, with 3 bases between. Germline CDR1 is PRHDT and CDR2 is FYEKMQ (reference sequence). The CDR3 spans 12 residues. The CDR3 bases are TGTGCCAGCAGCTTAGCGGCAGATACGCAGTATTTT. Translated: CASSLAADTQYF.

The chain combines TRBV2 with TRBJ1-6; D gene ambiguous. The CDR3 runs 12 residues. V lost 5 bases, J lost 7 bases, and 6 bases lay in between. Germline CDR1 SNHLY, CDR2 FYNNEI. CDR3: CASSKNNSPLHF. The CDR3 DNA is TGTGCCAGCAGTAAGAACAATTCACCCCTCCACTTT.

The CDR3 reads CASSLEYASGVIGPDTQYF. Written as DNA, the CDR3 is TGCGCCAGCAGCTTGGAGTACGCCTCCGGGGTTATTGGTCCAGATACGCAGTATTTT. The chain combines TRBV5-1 with TRBJ2-3, with a weak D call TRBD2 (5 bases). V shed 0 bases and J shed 4 bases, with 24 bases lying between them. CDR1 SGHRS and CDR2 YFSETQ come from the germline V gene. This CDR3 comprises 19 residues.

In nucleotides, the CDR3 is TGTGCCATCAGTGAGTCGACTAGGGGAGACGGCTACACCTTC. This codes for CAISESTRGDGYTF. The J gene is TRBJ1-2, the V gene TRBV10-3, with D perhaps TRBD1 (5 bases). The ends were cut back, 0 bases at V and 8 bases at J, with 13 bases in the middle. CDR3 length equals 14 residues. Germline V lookup: CDR1 ENHRY, CDR2 SYGVKD.

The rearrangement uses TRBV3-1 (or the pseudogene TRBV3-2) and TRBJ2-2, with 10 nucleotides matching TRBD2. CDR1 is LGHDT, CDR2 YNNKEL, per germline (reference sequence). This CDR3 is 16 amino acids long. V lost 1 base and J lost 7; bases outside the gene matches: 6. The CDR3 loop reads CASSQGLAGAYGELFF. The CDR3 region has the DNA TGTGCCAGCAGCCAAGGGCTAGCGGGAGCTTACGGGGAGCTGTTTTTT.

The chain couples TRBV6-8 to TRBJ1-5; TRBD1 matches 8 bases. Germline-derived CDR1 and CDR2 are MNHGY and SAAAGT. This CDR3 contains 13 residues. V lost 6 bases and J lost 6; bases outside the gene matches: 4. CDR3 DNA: TGTGCCAGCAGCGACAGGGGAGCTCAGCCCCAGCATTTT. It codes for CASSDRGAQPQHF.

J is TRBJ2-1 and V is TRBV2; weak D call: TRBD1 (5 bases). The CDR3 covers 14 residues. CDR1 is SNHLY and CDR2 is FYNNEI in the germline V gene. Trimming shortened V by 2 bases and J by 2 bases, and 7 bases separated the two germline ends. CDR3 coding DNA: TGTGCCAGCAGTGAATCGACAGCCTACAATGAGCAGTTCTTC. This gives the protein CASSESTAYNEQFF.